One sample yielded the 2 T cell receptor beta chains listed below, sequenced in a study of T cell responses to AZD1222 COVID-19 vaccine. Here immunoSEQ multiplex PCR was the method, and the copy in TCRdb shows in-frame clones only, minus some. The sample includes approximately 70,000 clones, roughly 89% of them seen just once. The sample was peripheral blood, taken on day 0 of AZD1222 vaccination. The receptors come from an adult in good health.

This clone was seen only a few times. The chain links TRBV30 to TRBJ2-5; D unclear. Trimming stripped 0 bases from V and 4 bases from J, with 9 bases between. Germline lookup yields CDR1 GTSNPN and CDR2 SVGIG (reference sequence). There are 13 residues in the CDR3. The CDR3 nucleotides read TGTGCCTGGAGTGTAAACGTGGGAGAGACCCAGTACTTC. It yields the protein CAWSVNVGETQYF. The variable domain in full, completed from reference TRBV30 and TRBJ2-5, reads SQTIHQWPATLVQPVGSPLSLECTVEGTSNPNLYWYRQAAGRGLQLLFYSVGIGQISSEVPQNLSASRPQDRQFILSSKKLLLSDSGFYLCAWSVNVGETQYFGPGTRLLVL.

This chain links TRBV6-5 with TRBJ2-7, with 8 bases identical to TRBD1. After removal of 6 bases from V and 5 bases from J, the junction contained 9 bases not matched to a gene. Germline loops: CDR1 MNHEY, CDR2 SVGAGI. The length of the CDR3 is 14 residues. Here the CDR3 reads CASRLDRGRDEQYF. Written as DNA, the CDR3 is TGTGCCAGCAGGCTCGACAGGGGTCGCGACGAGCAGTACTTC.